Below, 3 T cell receptor beta chains from the same sample are listed, as sequenced in a study of T cell responses to AZD1222 COVID-19 vaccine. Only in-frame clones appear in the TCRdb table, and some are missing; sequencing was by immunoSEQ multiplex PCR. The top ten clones hold 20% to 25% of a sample with tens of thousands of clones, 60% to 80% of them seen once. Sequenced material: peripheral blood, taken on day 0 of AZD1222 vaccination. These receptors were collected from an adult in good health.

This clone was seen more than once but under ten times. In DNA form, the CDR3 reads TGTGCCAGCAGCCTCCCGGGAAGGCAGCCCCAGCATTTT. The encoded protein is CASSLPGRQPQHF. V usage is TRBV16 and J usage is TRBJ1-5; D unclear. Germline CDR1 KGHSY, CDR2 FQNENV. Trimming removed 4 bases at V and 7 bases at J, with 11 bases between. The CDR3 runs 13 residues.

The chain uses TRBV30 and TRBJ1-5; possible D gene TRBD1, 6 bases. V lost 5 bases and J lost 2, with 13 bases in between. Per the germline V gene, CDR1 is GTSNPN and CDR2 is SVGIG (reference sequence). The CDR3 spans 14 residues. For the CDR3, the DNA is TGTGCCTGGGGACCAAGGGGGGGCAATCAGCCCCAGCATTTT. It translates to CAWGPRGGNQPQHF.

This clone has more than one count but fewer than ten. The J gene is TRBJ1-2, the V gene TRBV7-8; 7 bases align to TRBD1. Germline V gene lookup returns CDR1 SGHVS and CDR2 FQNEAQ. CDR3 length: 14 amino acids. Trimming took 5 bases from V and 7 from J; bases not matched to a gene: 10. CDR3: CASSLDRAGGGYTF. The CDR3 DNA sequence: TGTGCCAGCAGCCTCGACAGGGCGGGGGGTGGCTACACCTTC.